A single sample is the source of the 11 T cell receptor beta chains below, sequenced in a study of regulatory T cells in long-lasting Graves disease. To make TCR beta libraries, researchers used iRepertoire HTBI primers and Arm-PCR of CDR3 regions. One entry per CDR3 protein results from TCRdb running MiXCR on the multiplex PCR reads. The repertoire holds 410,000 or so distinct CDR3 sequences, with about 15% as singletons. Time point here: newly diagnosed GD, antithyroid drugs for less than 3 months. The TCR library was made from RNA extracted from PBMCs. This sample also belongs to another study, concerning T cells in Graves' hyperthyroidism and ophthalmopathy.

The input for sequencing was peripheral blood mononuclear cells (PBMCs), taken at new diagnosis, from a patient treated with antithyroid drugs. These receptors were obtained from a woman aged 25 to 39 with Graves disease.

This clonotype has ten or more counts. V is TRBV12-3 or TRBV12-4 and J is TRBJ2-1; D is possibly TRBD2 (6 bases). V lost 2 bases, J lost 7 bases, and 15 bases lay in between. The CDR3 runs to 15 residues. This chain's CDR3 is CASSLLAGRGNEQFF. The CDR3 nucleotides read TGTGCCAGCAGTTTACTCGCGGGACGGGGGAATGAGCAGTTCTTC.

The rearrangement joins TRBV27 to TRBJ1-2; a weak D match, TRBD1 (5 bases). Between the trimmed V and J ends, which lost 6 bases and 4 bases, there was a span of 15 bases. In germline, CDR1 is MNHEY, CDR2 SMNVEV (reference sequence). The CDR3 contains 14 residues. The CDR3 sequence: CASSGGRTLYGYTF. CDR3 DNA: TGTGCCAGCAGCGGGGGACGGACCCTCTATGGCTACACCTTC.

Comments on this clonotype: An end of the junction does not agree with germline; a read error may underlie this. The chain carries TRBV12-5 and TRBJ2-7; 8 bases map to TRBD1. Germline assignment: CDR1 LGHNT and CDR2 FRNRAP. The CDR3 extends over 17 amino acids. The CDR3 DNA is TGCGCTAGTGGTAAGACCGCCGGGACAGGCCTCTCCTGCGAGCAGTACTTC. It specifies CASGKTAGTGLSCEQYF.

The chain recombines TRBV29-1 with TRBJ2-7, with D unresolved. The CDR3 is made up of 15 amino acids. Per germline, CDR1 SQVTM and CDR2 ANQGSEA. V dropped 2 bases and J dropped 2 bases, with 16 bases sitting between them. CDR3 sequence: CSVEITGRLPYEQYF. CDR3 bases: TGCAGCGTTGAAATAACCGGCAGGCTTCCCTACGAGCAGTACTTC.

In its sample, this clonotype was seen a few times. V usage is TRBV4-1 and J usage is TRBJ2-3, with 7 bases fitting TRBD1. V dropped 3 bases and J dropped 0; count of bases not matched to a gene: 12. Per germline, CDR1 MGHRA and CDR2 YSYEKL. This CDR3 comprises 18 residues. The CDR3 sequence: CASSQHSPGQSSTDTQYF. The CDR3 bases are TGCGCCAGCAGCCAGCATAGCCCGGGACAGTCGAGCACAGATACGCAGTATTTT.

This clonotype was recorded many times. The chain joins TRBV4-1 to TRBJ1-1; D uncertain. Looked up from germline, CDR1 is MGHRA and CDR2 is YSYEKL. The germline V and J ends were trimmed by 1 base and 7 bases, with 16 bases remaining between them. CDR3 length: 15 residues. The CDR3 sequence: CASSQVGRRPIEAFF. CDR3 coding DNA: TGCGCCAGCAGCCAAGTGGGTCGGAGGCCTATTGAAGCTTTCTTT.

Concerning this clonotype: A much larger clone is a single base away; this may be a read error. The chain joins TRBV11-3 to TRBJ1-1; D may be TRBD1 (5 bases). The CDR3 runs 15 residues. Germline V gives CDR1 SGHNT, CDR2 YENEEA. V lost 5 bases and J lost 3, with 16 bases in between. The CDR3 protein is CASSTRDGWDTEAFF. Written as DNA, the CDR3 is TGTGCCAGCAGCACCAGGGACGGCTGGGACACTGAAGCTTTCTTT.

This clonotype occurred many times. The chain recombines TRBV6-1 with TRBJ2-7; a weak D match, TRBD2 (6 bases). Germline V lookup: CDR1 MNHNS, CDR2 SASEGT. Trimming removed 3 bases at V and 0 bases at J, with 12 bases between. The length of the CDR3 is 15 residues. CDR3 nucleotides: TGTGCCAGCAGTGAGGGGACTGCAAGCTCCTACGAGCAGTACTTC. Its protein product is CASSEGTASSYEQYF.

The chain carries TRBV10-3 and TRBJ2-4; 8 bases agree with TRBD1. The CDR3 length is 14 residues. With 4 bases clipped from V and 8 bases from J, the junction kept 7 bases outside the gene matches. The V gene's germline CDR1 is ENHRY and CDR2 SYGVKD. The CDR3 region has the DNA TGTGCCATCAGTGCGACAGGGGAGAGGGACATTCAGTACTTC. Its translation: CAISATGERDIQYF.

V usage is TRBV18 and J usage is TRBJ2-7, with a possible D match to TRBD1 (5 bases). The germline gives CDR1 KGHSH, CDR2 LQKENI. Trimming pared 1 base from V and 0 bases from J, leaving 10 bases between. The CDR3 runs 15 residues. CDR3 DNA sequence: TGTGCCAGCTCACCACGAACAGGCTTCTCCTACGAGCAGTACTTC. Its protein product is CASSPRTGFSYEQYF.

This clonotype was seen ten or more times. The chain's CDR3 is CASSVWGSNQPQHF. CDR3 DNA sequence: TGTGCCAGCAGTGTATGGGGTAGCAATCAGCCCCAGCATTTT. This chain uses TRBV2 with TRBJ1-5; no definite D call. In germline, CDR1 is SNHLY, CDR2 FYNNEI. This CDR3 has 14 amino acids. Trimming left V 4 bases short and J 0 bases short, with 7 bases between.